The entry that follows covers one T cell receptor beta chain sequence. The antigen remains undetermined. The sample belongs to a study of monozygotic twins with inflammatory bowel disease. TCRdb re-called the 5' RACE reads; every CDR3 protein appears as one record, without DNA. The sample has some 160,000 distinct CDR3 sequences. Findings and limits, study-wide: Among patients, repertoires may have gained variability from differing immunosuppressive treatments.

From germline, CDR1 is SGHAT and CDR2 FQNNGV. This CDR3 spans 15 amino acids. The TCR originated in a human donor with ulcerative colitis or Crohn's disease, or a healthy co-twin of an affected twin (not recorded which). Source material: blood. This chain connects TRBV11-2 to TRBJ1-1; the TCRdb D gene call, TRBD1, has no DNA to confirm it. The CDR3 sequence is CASSSHGRRNTESFF.